This T cell receptor beta chain derives from a study of blood T cell repertoires in COVID-19. About the research overall: Material from acute and convalescent COVID-19 was sourced from the United States, Italy and Spain. T cells, B-cell-depleted T cells, or PBMCs provided the cDNA or gDNA that served as material.

The table came from immunoSEQ multiplex PCR; TCRdb's copy has only in-frame clones and leaves some out. The sample contains about 110,000 clones, roughly 88% of which appear only once. The germline gives CDR1 MNHEY, CDR2 SVGAGI. The CDR3 is made up of 14 amino acids. V shed 6 bases, J shed 1 base, and the junction held 3 bases outside the gene matches. The sequenced sample was peripheral blood. The receptor comes from a woman aged 70-85 years with acute or convalescent COVID-19. The V and J genes are TRBV6-5 and TRBJ2-5, with TRBD2 identical over 9 bases. In nucleotides, the CDR3 is TGTGCCAGCAGGATGCGGGGGGGCCAAGAGACCCAGTACTTC. Protein: CASRMRGGQETQYF.